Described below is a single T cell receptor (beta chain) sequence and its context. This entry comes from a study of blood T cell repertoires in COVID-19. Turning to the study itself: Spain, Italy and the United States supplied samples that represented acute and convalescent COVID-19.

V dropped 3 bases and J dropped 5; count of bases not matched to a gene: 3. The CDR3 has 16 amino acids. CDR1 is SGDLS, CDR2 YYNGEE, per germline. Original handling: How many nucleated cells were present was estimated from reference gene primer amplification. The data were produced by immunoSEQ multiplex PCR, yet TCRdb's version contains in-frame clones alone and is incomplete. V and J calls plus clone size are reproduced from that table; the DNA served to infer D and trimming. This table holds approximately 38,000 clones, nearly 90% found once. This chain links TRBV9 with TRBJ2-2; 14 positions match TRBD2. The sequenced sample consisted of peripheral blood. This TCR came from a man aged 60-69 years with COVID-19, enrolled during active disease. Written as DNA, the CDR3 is TGTGCCAGCAGCGGAAGACTAGCGGGGGGGACCGGGGAGCTGTTTTTT. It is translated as CASSGRLAGGTGELFF.